This paragraph covers one T cell receptor (beta chain) sequence. The data originate from a study of blood T cell repertoires in COVID-19. Study background: Specimens from acute and convalescent COVID-19 originated in the United States, Italy and Spain. T cells, B-cell-depleted T cells, or PBMCs provided the cDNA or gDNA that served as material.

In the study's own analysis: Estimated nucleated cell counts came from reference gene primer amplification. Some clones are missing from TCRdb's copy, which holds only in-frame ones; the method was immunoSEQ multiplex PCR. The V and J calls and the clone size are those of that table, but D and trimming were determined from the DNA. The sample records approximately 47,000 clones, over 65% being singletons. The V end lost 5 bases, the J end lost 0 bases, and 7 bases lay between the germline ends. Germline V lookup: CDR1 SGHAT, CDR2 FQNNGV. There are 13 residues in the CDR3. The sample consisted of peripheral blood. The V gene is TRBV11-2, the J gene TRBJ2-5, with a weak D call TRBD2 (5 bases). This sequence originates from a woman aged 55-69 years with acute or convalescent COVID-19. CDR3 sequence reads: CASSPGYQETQYF. The CDR3 bases are TGTGCCAGCAGCCCGGGGTACCAAGAGACCCAGTACTTC.